The entry below describes one T cell receptor beta chain. The antigen is not known. Germline V lookup: CDR1 SGHDT, CDR2 YYEEEE. V gave up 5 bases and J gave up 0 bases, with 21 bases separating them. The CDR3 runs to 18 residues. Here immunoSEQ multiplex PCR was the method, and the copy in TCRdb shows in-frame clones only, minus some. The sample shows tens of thousands of clones, around 87% of them seen only once. This specimen comes from a study of T cells in localized non-small cell lung cancer. Whole-study results and caveats: Heterogeneity stays possible, as sequencing covered only one tumor region.

The sequence was collected from a man between 35 and 75 years old with stage I lung adenocarcinoma. V is TRBV5-6 and J is TRBJ2-1; D possibly uses TRBD1 or TRBD2 (5 bases each). The sequencing used peripheral blood, collected before any cancer treatment. CDR3 sequence (DNA): TGTGCCAGCAGTGGGACCTTGGTTGGCGGACACTCCTACAATGAGCAGTTCTTC. This codes for CASSGTLVGGHSYNEQFF. Complete variable domain (other parts from reference TRBV5-6 and TRBJ2-1): DAGVTQSPTHLIKTRGQQVTLRCSPKSGHDTVSWYQQALGQGPQFIFQYYEEEERQRGNFPDRFSGHQFPNYSSELNVNALLLGDSALYLCASSGTLVGGHSYNEQFFGPGTRLTVL.